The rows below give T cell receptor beta chains drawn from one sample of a study of PD-L1 blockade in urothelial cancer. The repertoire was sequenced with immunoSEQ multiplex PCR; TCRdb's copy has only in-frame clones and lacks some. This table holds about 30,000 clones, around three quarters found once. The specimen comprised PBMCs, sampled around atezolizumab (anti-PD-L1) treatment. The receptors stem from an older man with urothelial cancer. Each CDR3 is given with its conserved first and last residue. The D gene is left open where the match is weak. Clone size appears in some rows only: once, few, many, or a class for an expanded clone.

D	V	J	size	DNA	CDR3
-	TRBV27	TRBJ2-3	-	TGTGCCAGCAGTTTATCGGCTAGTTGGTACACAGATACGCAGTATTTT	CASSLSASWYTDTQYF
-	TRBV7-9	TRBJ1-2	-	TGTGCCAGCAGCCTAGGGGAGGGAACCGACTATGGCTACACCTTC	CASSLGEGTDYGYTF
-	TRBV7-2	TRBJ2-3	-	TGTGCCAGCAGCTTAAGTCGTAGGGGTGATACGCAGTATTTT	CASSLSRRGDTQYF
-	TRBV7-2	TRBJ2-7	few	TGTGCCAGCAGCCGAGGACTGGCAACCTACGAGCAGTACTTC	CASSRGLATYEQYF
-	TRBV5-1	TRBJ1-1	-	TGCGCCAGCAGCTTGGTTGGAGGACAGTCACAAGAAGCTTTCTTT	CASSLVGGQSQEAFF
TRBD2	TRBV7-2	TRBJ2-3	once	TGTGCCAGCAGCTTAGCGGGACTAGCGGACACAGATACGCAGTATTTT	CASSLAGLADTDTQYF
-	TRBV6-6	TRBJ2-5	-	TGTGCCAGCAGAACAAAAGAGACCCAGTACTTC	CASRTKETQYF
-	TRBV5-6	TRBJ1-1	-	TGTGCCAGCAGCTTGTCTCCCCTCACTGAAGCTTTCTTT	CASSLSPLTEAFF
-	TRBV28	TRBJ1-1	few	TGTGCCAGCCCGCCCACGGGAATCAGGAACACTGAAGCTTTCTTT	CASPPTGIRNTEAFF
TRBD1	TRBV28	TRBJ1-2	once	TGTGCCAGCGGGGACAGGGGTTACTATGGCTACACCTTC	CASGDRGYYGYTF
-	TRBV5-1	TRBJ1-4	-	TGCGCCAGCAGCCAACCGGGACTGGATAATGAAAAACTGTTTTTT	CASSQPGLDNEKLFF